A single T cell receptor beta chain is shown here with its context. What it binds is not known. This sample was taken from a study of cytomegalovirus exposure and HLA in healthy donors. The PCR employed 60 Vbeta primers together with 13 Jbeta primers. Profiled with immunoSEQ multiplex PCR; TCRdb holds only in-frame clones, not every one. The sample lists some 190,000 clones, 65% to 85% occurring once. Findings of the study overall: The authors later linked a missense DCLRE1C variant to TCR beta V- and J-gene trimming. Accounts indicate the classifier identified cytomegalovirus status with strong specificity and sensitivity. A later analysis reported that several of the most significant clusters appeared to be linked to common viral pathogens, among them Epstein-Barr virus. Researchers reported from a later analysis that most CMV-associated TCR beta chains appeared HLA-restricted.

The CDR3 runs 15 residues. Germline V gene lookup returns CDR1 SGHTS and CDR2 YDEGEE. The ends lost 3 bases at V and 4 bases at J; junction bases unmatched: 10. The V and J genes are TRBV5-8 and TRBJ2-7; 7 bases line up with TRBD1. Specimen: PBMCs. This clonotype was sampled from a girl aged 5 to 17 in good health and CMV-seropositive. This chain's CDR3 is CASSYRGKKMYEQYF. In nucleotides, the CDR3 is TGTGCCAGCAGCTACAGGGGAAAGAAGATGTACGAGCAGTACTTC.